The table lists the clone carrying this T cell receptor beta chain with many counts. No antigen is known for it. The data derive from a study of metastatic and nonmetastatic thyroid tumors. About the study: From malignant and benign thyroid patients, repertoires in blood and in tumor or nodule tissue were compared.

No treatment had been given to any patient before thyroid surgery. Germline CDR1 MGHRA, CDR2 YSYEKL. This CDR3 is built from 15 residues. V lost 0 bases and J 7 bases, leaving 13 bases between the germline ends. Study-wide results and caveats: As reported, TCR beta diversity in blood and tumor was significantly higher in malignant thyroid tumors than in benign nodules.

In the original analysis: Variation in CDR3 across clinicopathological groups served as the basis for constructing a distant-metastasis classifier in papillary thyroid cancer. TCRdb reanalyzed the PCR reads via MiXCR. The V and J calls come from TCRdb's annotation, not from the publication. The table records roughly 35,000 clones, over 15% of them present only once. Source material: blood. The rearrangement joins TRBV4-1 to TRBJ1-3; unclear D gene. This receptor was taken from a female donor with papillary thyroid cancer or a benign thyroid nodule (not recorded which). Some clones in this sample may be carry-over from other donors' samples. The CDR3 sequence is CASSQESLGDNTIYF. The CDR3 DNA follows: TGCGCCAGCAGCCAAGAGTCCCTTGGAGACAACACCATATATTTT.